These 28 T cell receptor beta chains were sequenced from one sample in a study of siplizumab effects on memory and regulatory T cells. Method: immunoSEQ multiplex PCR; TCRdb's copy keeps in-frame clones and lacks some. The table shows 110,000 or so clones, with just over 90% occurring only once. Sequenced sample: Tregs sorted from blood. These receptors originate from a human donor in good health.

The V gene is TRBV5-1, the J gene TRBJ1-2; D perhaps matches TRBD1 (6 bases). The CDR3 contains 15 residues. The germline V gene encodes CDR1 SGHRS and CDR2 YFSETQ. Trimming cost V 4 bases and J 4 bases, with 17 bases left between them. The CDR3 sequence is CASSLVTTGTYGYTF. In DNA, the CDR3 is TGCGCCAGCAGCCTAGTTACTACAGGGACCTATGGCTACACCTTC.

The rearrangement uses TRBV7-3 and TRBJ1-2; 9 bases agree with TRBD1. This CDR3 has 14 residues. The trim removed 5 bases at V and 4 bases at J, leaving 5 bases unmatched. Germline CDR1 is SGHTA and CDR2 is FQGTGA. Here the CDR3 reads CASSPGTGTYGYTF. DNA of the CDR3: TGTGCCAGCAGCCCCGGGACAGGGACCTATGGCTACACCTTC.

This chain connects TRBV4-2 to TRBJ1-1; the match to TRBD1 covers 8 bases. The CDR3 totals 15 residues. The V and J ends lost 2 bases and 3 bases, in that order; junction bases with no gene match: 5. Germline-derived CDR1 and CDR2 are LGHNA and YNFKEQ. The DNA for the CDR3 is TGTGCCAGCAGCCAAACGGACAGGGTGTACACTGAAGCTTTCTTT. Residues: CASSQTDRVYTEAFF.

The chain uses TRBV6-6 and TRBJ1-5; perhaps TRBD1 as D (5 bases). This CDR3 is 13 amino acids long. Germline-derived CDR1 and CDR2 are MNHNY and SVGAGI (reference sequence). V lost 5 bases to trimming and J lost 2 bases, with 7 bases between them. CDR3 loop: CASSRGGNQPQHF. For the CDR3, the DNA is TGTGCCAGCAGTAGGGGTGGCAATCAGCCCCAGCATTTT.

The chain employs TRBV9 and TRBJ1-2; D is ambiguous. In germline, CDR1 is SGDLS, CDR2 YYNGEE. Trimming cost V 0 bases and J 5 bases, with 11 bases left between them. This CDR3 comprises 14 residues. CDR3 residues: CASSVGQTFYGYTF. CDR3 nucleotide sequence: TGTGCCAGCAGCGTAGGCCAGACCTTTTATGGCTACACCTTC. The entire variable domain, with the rest obtained from reference TRBV9 and TRBJ1-2, is as follows: DSGVTQTPKHLITATGQRVTLRCSPRSGDLSVYWYQQSLDQGLQFLIQYYNGEERAKGNILERFSAQQFPDLHSELNLSSLELGDSALYFCASSVGQTFYGYTFGSGTRLTVV.

J is TRBJ2-1 and V is TRBV18, with 13 bases lining up with TRBD2. This CDR3 is 15 amino acids long. V was clipped by 7 bases and J by 3 bases; unmatched bases: 3. Germline V CDR1 and CDR2: KGHSH, LQKENI. CDR3: CASLGLAGVYNEQFF. CDR3 DNA: TGTGCCAGCTTAGGACTAGCGGGAGTCTACAATGAGCAGTTCTTC.

V gene TRBV6-6 combines with J gene TRBJ1-1; D possibly corresponds to TRBD1 (6 bases). Germline V lookup: CDR1 MNHNY, CDR2 SVGAGI (reference sequence). The V and J ends lost 0 bases and 11 bases respectively, with 13 bases between them. The CDR3 runs 13 residues. The CDR3 DNA sequence: TGTGCCAGCAGTTACTCGGCAGGGGTGTGGGCTTTCTTT. It yields the protein CASSYSAGVWAFF.

The rearrangement links TRBV5-1 to TRBJ2-6, with 7 bases lining up with TRBD1. Germline CDR1 is SGHRS and CDR2 is YFSETQ. The CDR3 consists of 17 residues. Trimming took 3 bases from V and 0 from J; bases not matched to a gene: 6. For the CDR3, the DNA is TGCGCCAGCAGCTGGGACAGTCTGAACTCTGGGGCCAACGTCCTGACTTTC. It specifies CASSWDSLNSGANVLTF.

The chain combines TRBV5-1 with TRBJ2-7; maybe TRBD2 (7 bases). From germline, CDR1 is SGHRS and CDR2 YFSETQ. Trimming pared 4 bases from V and 2 bases from J, leaving 16 bases between. The CDR3 totals 15 residues. The CDR3: CASSPEGRGAYEQYF. CDR3 DNA: TGCGCCAGCAGCCCCGAGGGGAGGGGGGCCTACGAGCAGTACTTC. Complete variable domain (other parts from reference TRBV5-1 and TRBJ2-7): KAGVTQTPRYLIKTRGQQVTLSCSPISGHRSVSWYQQTPGQGLQFLFEYFSETQRNKGNFPGRFSGRQFSNSRSEMNVSTLELGDSALYLCASSPEGRGAYEQYFGPGTRLTVT.

V is TRBV19 and J is TRBJ2-3; 10 nucleotides match TRBD2. Losses at the gene ends were 6 bases for V and 6 bases for J; bases not matched to a gene: 3. Germline V CDR1 and CDR2: LNHDA, SQIVND (reference sequence). The length of the CDR3 is 13 residues. CDR3 protein: CASRRTSGDTQYF. CDR3 coding DNA: TGTGCCAGTAGGAGGACTAGCGGTGATACGCAGTATTTT.

This chain uses TRBV6-1 with TRBJ1-1; D possibly corresponds to TRBD1 (6 bases). The CDR3 runs to 14 residues. The germline V and J ends were trimmed by 1 base and 4 bases, with 10 bases remaining between them. CDR1 MNHNS and CDR2 SASEGT come from the germline V gene. The chain's CDR3 is CASSEEGGTTEAFF. The CDR3 DNA sequence: TGTGCCAGCAGTGAAGAGGGGGGGACCACTGAAGCTTTCTTT.

The V gene is TRBV14, the J gene TRBJ2-7, with 7 nucleotides matching TRBD1. The junction had 8 bases not matched to a gene; V was cut back by 3 bases and J by 6 bases. From germline, CDR1 is SGHDN and CDR2 FVKESK. The CDR3 length is 14 residues. CDR3 amino acids: CASSHRQGWAEQYF. The CDR3 DNA reads TGTGCCAGCAGCCACCGACAGGGATGGGCCGAGCAGTACTTC.

This clone appeared once. V is TRBV6-5 and J is TRBJ1-2; D perhaps matches TRBD1 (6 bases). This CDR3 is 13 amino acids long. Germline values: CDR1 MNHEY, CDR2 SVGAGI. Deletions cut 6 bases from V and 2 bases from J, with 10 bases between. DNA of the CDR3: TGTGCCAGCAGCCTCAGGGGCAACTATGGCTACACCTTC. Translated, it gives CASSLRGNYGYTF.

This clone was recorded only once. This chain joins TRBV19 and TRBJ2-6, with 10 bases that match TRBD1. The V and J ends lost 7 bases and 1 base, in that order; junction bases with no gene match: 4. This CDR3 is built from 16 residues. From germline, CDR1 is LNHDA and CDR2 SQIVND (reference sequence). The CDR3 sequence is CASKRTGGSGANVLTF. In DNA form, the CDR3 reads TGTGCCAGTAAGAGGACAGGGGGGTCTGGGGCCAACGTCCTGACTTTC.

This clone was recorded a few times. The CDR3 DNA reads as TGTGCCAGCAGCTTGCCACAGACAGGCCGCGGGGAGCTGTTTTTT. Residues: CASSLPQTGRGELFF. The rearrangement links TRBV5-6 to TRBJ2-2; D is possibly TRBD1 (6 bases). Trimming removed 1 base from V and 7 bases from J, with 14 bases in between. Germline V gene data show CDR1 as SGHDT and CDR2 as YYEEEE. The CDR3 runs 15 residues.

This clone showed up just a few times. The rearrangement links TRBV7-9 to TRBJ2-7; D gene uncertain. Looked up from germline, CDR1 is SEHNR and CDR2 is FQNEAQ (reference sequence). CDR3 size: 14 residues. Trimming removed 5 bases at V and 4 bases at J, with 15 bases between. CDR3: CASSPRTDLYEQYF. The CDR3 DNA follows: TGTGCCAGCAGCCCCCGGACGGATCTTTACGAGCAGTACTTC.

This chain connects TRBV14 to TRBJ1-2; D gene unclear. The CDR3 has 13 amino acids. V lost 1 base and J 9 bases, leaving 12 bases between the germline ends. From germline, CDR1 is SGHDN and CDR2 FVKESK. The CDR3 spells CASSQVVGGSYTF. CDR3 in DNA: TGTGCCAGCAGCCAAGTGGTCGGCGGAAGCTACACCTTC.

The count of this clone is one. The J gene is TRBJ1-6, the V gene TRBV6-1; D gene uncertain. CDR1 MNHNS and CDR2 SASEGT come from the germline V gene. The CDR3 is 15 residues long. Trimming removed 0 bases at V and 7 bases at J, with 10 bases between. In nucleotides, the CDR3 is TGTGCCAGCAGTGAAGCGTTTTATAACAATTCACCCCTCCACTTT. Encoded protein: CASSEAFYNNSPLHF.

V is TRBV6-1 and J is TRBJ2-7; D perhaps matches TRBD1 (6 bases). The CDR3 runs 14 residues. Trimming left V 3 bases short and J 1 base short, with 10 bases between. Looked up from germline, CDR1 is MNHNS and CDR2 is SASEGT. The CDR3 nucleotides are TGTGCCAGCAGTGAGGACAGAAGTTCCTACGAGCAGTACTTC. Its translation: CASSEDRSSYEQYF.

The chain uses TRBV15 and TRBJ1-2; weak D call: TRBD1 (6 bases). CDR3 length equals 14 residues. Trimming took off 6 bases at V and 8 bases at J, with 19 bases between the two ends. Germline V gene lookup returns CDR1 LNHNV and CDR2 YYDKDF (reference sequence). CDR3 nucleotide sequence: TGTGCCACCAGTCCGACCGGGGGGCTGGGAGGCTACACCTTC. It specifies CATSPTGGLGGYTF. The full variable domain, rest sourced from reference TRBV15 and TRBJ1-2, is DAMVIQNPRYQVTQFGKPVTLSCSQTLNHNVMYWYQQKSSQAPKLLFHYYDKDFNNEADTPDNFQSRRPNTSFCFLDIRSPGLGDTAMYLCATSPTGGLGGYTFGSGTRLTVV.

J is TRBJ1-1 and V is TRBV7-9; no clear D. Trimming took 2 bases from V and 0 from J, leaving 4 bases between them. The germline gives CDR1 SEHNR, CDR2 FQNEAQ (reference sequence). The CDR3 is 13 residues long. CDR3 nucleotide sequence: TGTGCCAGCAGCTTATCGGTGAACACTGAAGCTTTCTTT. Translation gives CASSLSVNTEAFF.

The rearrangement uses TRBV18 and TRBJ1-2; D possibly corresponds to TRBD1 (6 bases). This CDR3 spans 15 amino acids. V shed 2 bases and J shed 4 bases, with 14 bases lying between them. CDR1 KGHSH and CDR2 LQKENI come from the germline V gene. This CDR3 is CASSPSQGPFYGYTF. CDR3 sequence (DNA): TGTGCCAGCTCACCATCGCAGGGGCCCTTCTATGGCTACACCTTC. The full variable domain, its missing parts supplied by reference TRBV18 and TRBJ1-2, is NAGVMQNPRHLVRRRGQEARLRCSPMKGHSHVYWYRQLPEEGLKFMVYLQKENIIDESGMPKERFSAEFPKEGPSILRIQQVVRGDSAAYFCASSPSQGPFYGYTFGSGTRLTVV.

This chain links TRBV10-3 with TRBJ2-7; D is possibly TRBD1 or TRBD2 (6 bases each). Deletions cut 2 bases from V and 4 bases from J, with 12 bases between. Germline V gives CDR1 ENHRY, CDR2 SYGVKD. The CDR3 length is 14 residues. The CDR3 region is CAISEVGGLYEQYF. The DNA of the CDR3 is TGTGCCATCAGTGAGGTGGGGGGCCTGTACGAGCAGTACTTC.

CDR3 sequence reads: CASSYLGQPGNTIYF. The DNA of the CDR3 is TGTGCCAGCAGTTACCTGGGACAACCTGGAAACACCATATATTTT. The chain combines TRBV6-5 with TRBJ1-3; D perhaps matches TRBD1 (6 bases). Germline CDR1 and CDR2: MNHEY and SVGAGI. Trimming shortened V by 2 bases and J by 2 bases, and 10 bases separated the two germline ends. The CDR3 has 15 residues.

The rearrangement joins TRBV6-5 to TRBJ1-1; the match to TRBD1 covers 7 bases. With 5 bases clipped from V and 4 bases from J, the junction kept 4 bases outside the gene matches. Per the germline V gene, CDR1 is MNHEY and CDR2 is SVGAGI. The length of the CDR3 is 13 residues. The DNA for the CDR3 is TGTGCCAGCAGTAGGGGGCGAAGCACTGAAGCTTTCTTT. As protein: CASSRGRSTEAFF.

The rearrangement joins TRBV2 to TRBJ2-3, with unresolved D. The germline CDR1 and CDR2 sequences are SNHLY and FYNNEI. V was trimmed by 8 bases and J by 2 bases, leaving 11 bases between them. CDR3 length equals 13 residues. Here the CDR3 reads CASSARYTDTQYF. In nucleotides, the CDR3 is TGTGCCAGCTCGGCCAGATACACAGATACGCAGTATTTT. The full variable domain, in which reference TRBV2 and TRBJ2-3 provide the parts outside the CDR3, is EPEVTQTPSHQVTQMGQEVILRCVPISNHLYFYWYRQILGQKVEFLVSFYNNEISEKSEIFDDQFSVERPDGSNFTLKIRSTKLEDSAMYFCASSARYTDTQYFGPGTRLTVL.

J is TRBJ2-7 and V is TRBV10-3; 7 bases align to TRBD1. The CDR3 is made up of 15 amino acids. The junction had 5 bases not matched to a gene; V was cut back by 3 bases and J by 0 bases. The V gene's germline CDR1 is ENHRY and CDR2 SYGVKD. The CDR3 protein is CAISDQTGISYEQYF. In DNA, the CDR3 is TGTGCCATCAGTGATCAGACAGGGATCTCCTACGAGCAGTACTTC.

J is TRBJ1-3 and V is TRBV19; TRBD1 might be the D (5 bases). Germline V lookup: CDR1 LNHDA, CDR2 SQIVND (reference sequence). Deletions cut 5 bases from V and 0 bases from J, with 8 bases between. The CDR3 has 14 residues. The CDR3 DNA reads as TGTGCCAGTAGTCAACAGGTCTCTGGAAACACCATATATTTT. This sequence encodes CASSQQVSGNTIYF. Full variable domain (rest looked up from reference TRBV19 and TRBJ1-3): DGGITQSPKYLFRKEGQNVTLSCEQNLNHDAMYWYRQDPGQGLRLIYYSQIVNDFQKGDIAEGYSVSREKKESFPLTVTSAQKNPTAFYLCASSQQVSGNTIYFGEGSWLTVV.